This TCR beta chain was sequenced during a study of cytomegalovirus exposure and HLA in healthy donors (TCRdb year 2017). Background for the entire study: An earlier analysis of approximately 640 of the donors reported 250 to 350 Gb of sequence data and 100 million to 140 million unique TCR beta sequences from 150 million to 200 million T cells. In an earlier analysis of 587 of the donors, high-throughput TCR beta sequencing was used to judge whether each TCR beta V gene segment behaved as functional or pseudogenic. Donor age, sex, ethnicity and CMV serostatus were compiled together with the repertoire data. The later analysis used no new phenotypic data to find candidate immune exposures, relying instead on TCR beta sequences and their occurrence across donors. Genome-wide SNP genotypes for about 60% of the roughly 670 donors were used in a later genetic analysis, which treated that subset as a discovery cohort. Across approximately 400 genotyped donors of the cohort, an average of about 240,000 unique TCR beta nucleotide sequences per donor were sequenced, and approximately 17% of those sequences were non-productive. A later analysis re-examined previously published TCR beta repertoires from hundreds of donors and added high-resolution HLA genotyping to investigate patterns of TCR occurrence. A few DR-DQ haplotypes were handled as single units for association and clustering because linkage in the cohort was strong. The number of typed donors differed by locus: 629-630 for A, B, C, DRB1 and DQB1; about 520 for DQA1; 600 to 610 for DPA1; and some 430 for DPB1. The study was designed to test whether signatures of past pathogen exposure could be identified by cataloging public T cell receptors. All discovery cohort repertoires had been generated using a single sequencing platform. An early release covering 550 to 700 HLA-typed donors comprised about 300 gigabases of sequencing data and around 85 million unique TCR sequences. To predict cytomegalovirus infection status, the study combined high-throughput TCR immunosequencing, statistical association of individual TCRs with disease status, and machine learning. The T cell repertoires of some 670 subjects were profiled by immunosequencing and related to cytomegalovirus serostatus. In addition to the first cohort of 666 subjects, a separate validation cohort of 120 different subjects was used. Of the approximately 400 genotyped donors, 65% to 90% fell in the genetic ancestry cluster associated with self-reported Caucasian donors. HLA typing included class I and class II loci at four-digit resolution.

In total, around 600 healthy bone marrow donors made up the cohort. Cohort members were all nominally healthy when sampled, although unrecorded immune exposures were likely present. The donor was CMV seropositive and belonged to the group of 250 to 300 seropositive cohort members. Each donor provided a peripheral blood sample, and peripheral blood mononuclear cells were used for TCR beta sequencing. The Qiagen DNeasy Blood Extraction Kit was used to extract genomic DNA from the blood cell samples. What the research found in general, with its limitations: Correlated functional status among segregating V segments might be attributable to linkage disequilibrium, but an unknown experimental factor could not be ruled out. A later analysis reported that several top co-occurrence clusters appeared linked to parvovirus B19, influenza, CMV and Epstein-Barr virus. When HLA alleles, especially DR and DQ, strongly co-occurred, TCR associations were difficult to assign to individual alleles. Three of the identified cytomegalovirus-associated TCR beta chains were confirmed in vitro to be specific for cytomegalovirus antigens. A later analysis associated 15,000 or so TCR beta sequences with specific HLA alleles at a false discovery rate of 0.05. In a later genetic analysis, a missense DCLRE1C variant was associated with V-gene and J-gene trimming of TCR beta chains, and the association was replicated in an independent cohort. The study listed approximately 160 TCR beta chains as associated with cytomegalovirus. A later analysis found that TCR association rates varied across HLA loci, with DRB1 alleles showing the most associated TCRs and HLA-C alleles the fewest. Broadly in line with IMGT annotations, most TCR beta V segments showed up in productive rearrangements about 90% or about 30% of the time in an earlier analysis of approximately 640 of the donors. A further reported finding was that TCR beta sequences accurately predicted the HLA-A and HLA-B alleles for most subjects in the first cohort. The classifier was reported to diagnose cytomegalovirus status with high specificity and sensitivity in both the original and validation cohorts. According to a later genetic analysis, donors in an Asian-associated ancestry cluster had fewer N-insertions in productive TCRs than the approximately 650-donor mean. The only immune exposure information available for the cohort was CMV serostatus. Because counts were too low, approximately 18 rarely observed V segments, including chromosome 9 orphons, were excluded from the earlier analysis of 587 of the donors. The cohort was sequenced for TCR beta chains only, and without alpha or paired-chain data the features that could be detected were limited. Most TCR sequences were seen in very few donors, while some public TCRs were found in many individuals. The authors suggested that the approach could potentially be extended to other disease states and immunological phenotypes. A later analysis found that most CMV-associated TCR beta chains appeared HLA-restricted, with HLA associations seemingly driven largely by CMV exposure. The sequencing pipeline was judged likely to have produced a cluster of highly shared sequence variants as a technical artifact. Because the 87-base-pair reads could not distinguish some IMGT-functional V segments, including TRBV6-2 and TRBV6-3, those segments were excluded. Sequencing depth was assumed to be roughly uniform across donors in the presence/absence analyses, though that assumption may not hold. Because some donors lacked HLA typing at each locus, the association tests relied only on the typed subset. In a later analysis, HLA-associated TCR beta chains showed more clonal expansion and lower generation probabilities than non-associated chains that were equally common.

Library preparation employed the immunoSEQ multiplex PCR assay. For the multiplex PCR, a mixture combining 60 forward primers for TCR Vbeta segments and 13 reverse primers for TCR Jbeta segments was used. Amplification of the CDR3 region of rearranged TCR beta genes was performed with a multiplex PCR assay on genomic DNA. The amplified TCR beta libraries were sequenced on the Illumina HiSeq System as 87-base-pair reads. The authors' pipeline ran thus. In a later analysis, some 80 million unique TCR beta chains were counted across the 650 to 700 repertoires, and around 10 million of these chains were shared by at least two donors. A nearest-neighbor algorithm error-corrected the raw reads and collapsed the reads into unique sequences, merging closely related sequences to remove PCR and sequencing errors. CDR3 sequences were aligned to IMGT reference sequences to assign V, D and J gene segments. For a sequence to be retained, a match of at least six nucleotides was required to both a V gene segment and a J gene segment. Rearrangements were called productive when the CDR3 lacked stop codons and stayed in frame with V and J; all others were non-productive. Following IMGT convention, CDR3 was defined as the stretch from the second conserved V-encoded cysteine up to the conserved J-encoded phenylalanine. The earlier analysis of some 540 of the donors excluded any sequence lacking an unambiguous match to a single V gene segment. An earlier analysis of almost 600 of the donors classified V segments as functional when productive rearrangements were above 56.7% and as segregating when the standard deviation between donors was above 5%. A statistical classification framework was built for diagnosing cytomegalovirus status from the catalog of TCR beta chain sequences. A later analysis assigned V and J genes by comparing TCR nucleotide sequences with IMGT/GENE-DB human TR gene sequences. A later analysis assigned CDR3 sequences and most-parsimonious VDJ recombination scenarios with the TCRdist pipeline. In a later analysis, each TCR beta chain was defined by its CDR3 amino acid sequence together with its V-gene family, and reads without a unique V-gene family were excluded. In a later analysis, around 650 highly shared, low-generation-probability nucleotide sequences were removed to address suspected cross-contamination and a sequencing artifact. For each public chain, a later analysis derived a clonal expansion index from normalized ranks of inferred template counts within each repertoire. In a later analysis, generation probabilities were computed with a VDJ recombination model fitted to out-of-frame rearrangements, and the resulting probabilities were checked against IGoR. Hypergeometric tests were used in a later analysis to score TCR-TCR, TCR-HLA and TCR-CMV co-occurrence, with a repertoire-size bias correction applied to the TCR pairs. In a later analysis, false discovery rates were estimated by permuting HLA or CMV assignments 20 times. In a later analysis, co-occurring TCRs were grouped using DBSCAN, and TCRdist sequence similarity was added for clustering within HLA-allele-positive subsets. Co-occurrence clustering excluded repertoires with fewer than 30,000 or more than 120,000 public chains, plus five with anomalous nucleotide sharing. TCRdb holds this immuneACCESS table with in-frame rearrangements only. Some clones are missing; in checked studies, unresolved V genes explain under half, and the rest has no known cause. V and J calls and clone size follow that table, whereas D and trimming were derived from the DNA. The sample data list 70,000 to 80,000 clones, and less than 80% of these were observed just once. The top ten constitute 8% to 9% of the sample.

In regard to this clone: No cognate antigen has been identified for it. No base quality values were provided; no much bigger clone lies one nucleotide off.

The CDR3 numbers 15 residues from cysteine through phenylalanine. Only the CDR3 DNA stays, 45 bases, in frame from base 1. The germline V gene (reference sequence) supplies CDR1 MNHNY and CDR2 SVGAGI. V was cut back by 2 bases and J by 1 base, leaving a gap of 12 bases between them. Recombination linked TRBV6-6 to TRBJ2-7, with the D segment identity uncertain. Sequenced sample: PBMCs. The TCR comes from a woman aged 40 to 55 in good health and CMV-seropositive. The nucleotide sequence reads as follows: TGTGCCAGCAGTTACCCACCGCCGGTTTCCTACGAGCAGTACTTC. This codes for CASSYPPPVSYEQYF.